The rows below give T cell receptor beta chains drawn from one sample of a study of CD8 T cells in ankylosing spondylitis. TCRdb redid the calling of the 5' RACE reads with MiXCR, one entry per CDR3 protein. Of 350,000 or so distinct CDR3 sequences listed, 6.5% to 10% were seen once; the top ten hold roughly 15%. Sequencing was carried out using blood, either unsorted or a sorted T cell fraction (not recorded which). The receptor source for this set is a male donor with ankylosing spondylitis. Each CDR3 is given with its conserved first and last residue. The D gene is left open where the match is weak. Clone sizes are given selectively: once, few, many, or a class where the clone is expanded.

D: .; size: .; V: TRBV7-7; J: TRBJ2-2; DNA: TGTGCTAGCAGCTTAGGGTCCGTAACCGGGGAGCTGTTTTTT; CDR3: CASSLGSVTGELFF
D: TRBD1; size: many; V: TRBV29-1; J: TRBJ1-6; DNA: TGCAGCGTGGGGACAGGGGGCGATTCACCCCTCCACTTT; CDR3: CSVGTGGDSPLHF
D: TRBD2; size: many; V: TRBV5-1; J: TRBJ2-2; DNA: TGCGCCAGCAGCCCTGGCGGGGGGTCGAACACCGGGGAGCTGTTTTTT; CDR3: CASSPGGGSNTGELFF
D: TRBD1; size: many; V: TRBV10-3; J: TRBJ2-7; DNA: TGTGCCATCAGAGGGGACAGGGGTGGTTACGAGCAGTACTTC; CDR3: CAIRGDRGGYEQYF
D: .; size: few; V: TRBV5-5; J: TRBJ2-7; DNA: TGTGCCAGCAGCCCCGAGACCGAATCCTACGAGCAGTACTTC; CDR3: CASSPETESYEQYF
D: .; size: .; V: TRBV6-5; J: TRBJ2-2; DNA: TGTGCCAGCAGTTGGCCGGGCGGGAAGGCCGGGGAGCTGTTTTTT; CDR3: CASSWPGGKAGELFF
D: TRBD1; size: few; V: TRBV3-1; J: TRBJ1-5; DNA: TGTGCCAGCAGCCAGGGACAGTATAGCAATCAGCCCCAGCATTTT; CDR3: CASSQGQYSNQPQHF
D: TRBD2; size: many; V: TRBV29-1; J: TRBJ2-1; DNA: TGCAGCGTTGTCCCTCCGGGAGGGTACAATGAGCAGTTCTTC; CDR3: CSVVPPGGYNEQFF
D: .; size: many; V: TRBV12-3/TRBV12-4; J: TRBJ2-7; DNA: TGTGCCAGCAACCCAGGGGCTGGCGAGCAGTACTTC; CDR3: CASNPGAGEQYF
D: TRBD2; size: many; V: TRBV12-3/TRBV12-4; J: TRBJ2-1; DNA: TGTGCCAGCAGTCTCCAGACTAGCGGGAGTTTCAACAATGAGCAGTTCTTC; CDR3: CASSLQTSGSFNNEQFF
D: .; size: few; V: TRBV12-3/TRBV12-4; J: TRBJ2-6; DNA: TGTGCCAGCAGTGACCTTGGGATCTCTGGGGCCAACGTCCTGACTTTC; CDR3: CASSDLGISGANVLTF